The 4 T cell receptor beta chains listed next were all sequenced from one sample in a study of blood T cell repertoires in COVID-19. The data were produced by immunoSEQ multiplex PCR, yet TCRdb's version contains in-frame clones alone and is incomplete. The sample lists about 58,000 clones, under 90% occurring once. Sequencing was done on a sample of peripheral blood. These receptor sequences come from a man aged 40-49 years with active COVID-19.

CDR3 in amino acids: CASSQVGGMNTGELFF. DNA for the CDR3: TGCGCCAGCAGCCAAGTAGGAGGGATGAACACCGGGGAGCTGTTTTTT. The genes are TRBV4-1 and TRBJ2-2, with D tentatively TRBD2 (6 bases). Germline V CDR1 and CDR2: MGHRA, YSYEKL. The CDR3 spans 16 residues. V was pared by 1 base and J by 1 base, with 10 bases between.

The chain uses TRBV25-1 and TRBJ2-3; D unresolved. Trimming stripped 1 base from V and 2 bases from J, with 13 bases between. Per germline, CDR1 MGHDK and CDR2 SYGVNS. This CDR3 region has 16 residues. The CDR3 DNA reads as TGTGCCAGCAGTGAATGGGCAGGATCAATCACAGATACGCAGTATTTT. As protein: CASSEWAGSITDTQYF.

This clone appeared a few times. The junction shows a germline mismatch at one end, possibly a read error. In nucleotides, the CDR3 is TGTGCCAGCTCAACACCGGACAGGGATTTAATTGAAGCTTTCTTT. Its protein is CASSTPDRDLIEAFF. This rearrangement joins TRBV18 to TRBJ1-1; 8 bases fit TRBD1. This CDR3 has 15 amino acids. Germline values: CDR1 KGHSH, CDR2 LQKENI.

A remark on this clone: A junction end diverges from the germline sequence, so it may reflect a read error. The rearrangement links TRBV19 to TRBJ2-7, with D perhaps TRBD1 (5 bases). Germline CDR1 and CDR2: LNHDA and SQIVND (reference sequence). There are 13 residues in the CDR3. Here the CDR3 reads CASSINRGYEQYF. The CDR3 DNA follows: TGCGCCAGTAGTATAAATAGGGGCTACGAGCAGTACTTC.